This T cell receptor beta chain appears in the sequencing data of a study of blood T cell repertoires in COVID-19. Germline V lookup: CDR1 SGHNT, CDR2 YENEEA. The CDR3 covers 15 residues. Trimming cost V 3 bases and J 0 bases; bases outside gene matches: 3. Method: immunoSEQ multiplex PCR; TCRdb's copy keeps in-frame clones and lacks some. The sample shows 180,000 or so clones, 87% of them seen only once. Sequences were obtained from peripheral blood. The chain has TRBV11-3 and TRBJ1-1; the match to TRBD1 covers 8 bases. This clonotype was sampled from a woman between 45 and 60 years old with acute or convalescent COVID-19. The CDR3 loop reads CASSLGTGMNTEAFF. In DNA form, the CDR3 reads TGTGCCAGCAGCTTGGGGACAGGTATGAACACTGAAGCTTTCTTT.